The next 10 T cell receptor beta chains were all read from a single sample in a study of T cell repertoires in ileal Crohn's disease. Clones were read by immunoSEQ multiplex PCR, and TCRdb kept only the in-frame ones, dropping some. The sample holds some 3,000 clones, roughly 80% seen once. The sorted cells were lamina propria lymphocytes from surgical specimens, first isolated by density gradient. What was sequenced was CD4+ T cells sorted from the ileum. The origin of the receptors is an adult with Crohn's disease.

The V and J genes are TRBV7-2 and TRBJ2-2, with TRBD2 as a possible D gene (6 bases). Trimming took off 2 bases at V and 6 bases at J, with 16 bases between the two ends. Germline values: CDR1 SGHTA, CDR2 FQGNSA. The CDR3 is made up of 16 amino acids. The CDR3 bases are TGTGCCAGCAGCTTAATGGGGGGTACCACCGCCGGGGAGCTGTTTTTT. Translating it yields CASSLMGGTTAGELFF.

The chain uses TRBV14 and TRBJ2-5; weak D call: TRBD1 (6 bases). The CDR3 has 15 residues. V was pared by 4 bases and J by 5 bases, with 17 bases between. CDR1 SGHDN and CDR2 FVKESK come from the germline V gene. The CDR3 is CASSLRTALPETQYF. The CDR3 nucleotides are TGTGCCAGCAGCCTACGGACAGCTCTTCCCGAGACCCAGTACTTC. Supplemented by reference TRBV14 and TRBJ2-5, the full variable domain reads EAGVTQFPSHSVIEKGQTVTLRCDPISGHDNLYWYRRVMGKEIKFLLHFVKESKQDESGMPNNRFLAERTGGTYSTLKVQPAELEDSGVYFCASSLRTALPETQYFGPGTRLLVL.

V gene TRBV7-3 combines with J gene TRBJ1-4, with TRBD1 matching over 9 bases. The junction had 2 bases not matched to a gene; V was cut back by 5 bases and J by 1 base. Germline CDR1 reads SGHTA; CDR2 reads FQGTGA. CDR3 length: 15 amino acids. CDR3 region: CASSPTGGTNEKLFF. CDR3 bases: TGTGCCAGCAGCCCGACAGGGGGAACTAATGAAAAACTGTTTTTT.

The chain is built from TRBV6-1 and TRBJ1-5; maybe TRBD1 (5 bases). V gave up 6 bases and J gave up 7 bases, with 13 bases separating them. The CDR3 loop spans 13 amino acids. Per the germline V gene, CDR1 is MNHNS and CDR2 is SASEGT. The CDR3: CASRGDSLQPQHF. CDR3 in DNA: TGTGCCAGCAGGGGGGACTCCTTACAGCCCCAGCATTTT.

The chain has TRBV28 and TRBJ2-3; TRBD2 matches 7 bases. V gave up 4 bases and J gave up 3 bases; unmatched junction bases: 7. This CDR3 is built from 15 residues. Germline loops: CDR1 MDHEN, CDR2 SYDVKM. The DNA for the CDR3 is TGTGCCAGCAGTTCGGGTGGGGAGGGAACAGATACGCAGTATTTT. This codes for CASSSGGEGTDTQYF.

This clone was seen more than once but under ten times. The V and J genes are TRBV15 and TRBJ2-2; maybe TRBD2 (6 bases). There are 14 residues in the CDR3. From germline, CDR1 is LNHNV and CDR2 YYDKDF (reference sequence). The V gene lost 3 bases and the J gene lost 6 bases, with 11 bases spanning the gap. The CDR3 DNA reads as TGTGCCACCAGCAGGGGGGGAGTTTCCGGGGAGCTGTTTTTT. This codes for CATSRGGVSGELFF.

The gene calls are TRBV27 and TRBJ2-1; 10 bases agree with TRBD2. Germline trimming cut 2 bases from V and 8 bases from J; bases unmatched to any gene: 3. The CDR3 runs to 14 residues. CDR1 and CDR2 (germline): MNHEY, SMNVEV (reference sequence). The CDR3 loop is CASSLGLAGDEQFF. CDR3 sequence (DNA): TGTGCCAGCAGTTTAGGTCTAGCGGGGGATGAGCAGTTCTTC.

This rearrangement joins TRBV10-1 to TRBJ1-1, with 12 positions matching TRBD1. This CDR3 has 15 residues. Germline assignment: CDR1 WNHNN and CDR2 SYGVQD (reference sequence). V was clipped by 0 bases and J by 4 bases; unmatched bases: 0. CDR3 protein: CASSESGQGATEAFF. Here the CDR3 DNA reads TGCGCCAGCAGTGAGTCGGGACAGGGGGCCACTGAAGCTTTCTTT.

This chain uses TRBV5-1 with TRBJ2-5, with 8 bases lining up with TRBD2. This CDR3 comprises 14 residues. J gave up 4 bases and V 4 bases, and 6 bases lay outside the gene matches. Germline CDR1 reads SGHRS; CDR2 reads YFSETQ. In DNA form, the CDR3 reads TGCGCCAGCAGCCCACTAGCGGTGGGAGAGACCCAGTACTTC. It is translated as CASSPLAVGETQYF.

This chain joins TRBV15 and TRBJ1-2; 7 bases map to TRBD1. The junction had 10 bases not matched to a gene; V was cut back by 1 base and J by 8 bases. CDR3 length equals 15 residues. CDR1 and CDR2 from the germline V gene are LNHNV and YYDKDF (reference sequence). The CDR3 loop reads CATSRGGQDLSGYTF. The CDR3 region has the DNA TGTGCCACCAGCAGAGGAGGACAGGACCTTTCGGGCTACACCTTC.